The clone carrying this TCR beta chain was detected only once. This sample was taken from a study of blood T cell repertoires in COVID-19. Study as a whole: Donors in the United States, Italy and Spain gave samples during acute or convalescent COVID-19. Sample material is recorded as cDNA or gDNA derived from T cells, B-cell-depleted T cells, or PBMCs.

V was clipped by 3 bases and J by 2 bases; unmatched bases: 2. Germline-derived CDR1 and CDR2 are MNHEY and SMNVEV (reference sequence). This CDR3 is built from 14 residues. Authors' data handling: Scientists estimated how many nucleated cells there were by amplifying reference gene primers. Some clones are missing from TCRdb's copy, which holds only in-frame ones; the method was immunoSEQ multiplex PCR. V and J calls plus clone size are reproduced from that table; the DNA served to infer D and trimming. The sample carries roughly 50,000 clones, roughly 82% recorded once. The TCR comes from a man aged 35 to 55 with acute or convalescent COVID-19. The rearrangement joins TRBV27 to TRBJ2-7; 9 bases are a match to TRBD1. The sample taken for sequencing was peripheral blood. Here the CDR3 reads CASSFRTGAYEQYF. The CDR3 DNA reads TGTGCCAGCAGTTTTCGGACAGGGGCCTACGAGCAGTACTTC.